This T cell receptor beta chain was identified in a study of graft-versus-host responses after intestinal transplantation. About the research overall: Each of the recipients got a multivisceral, liver-intestinal, or isolated intestinal transplant.

CDR1 MNHNS and CDR2 SASEGT come from the germline V gene. The length of the CDR3 is 14 residues. The ends were cut back, 2 bases at V and 9 bases at J, with 16 bases in the middle. Findings and caveats of the study: Where graft-donor T cell macrochimerism was present, patients had high graft-versus-host to host-versus-graft clonal ratios in allografts. Researchers found peak circulating GvH clone levels linked to early post-transplant HvG declines.

Using immunoSEQ multiplex PCR, the repertoire was profiled, and TCRdb retains in-frame clones only, with some absent. The data contain 78,000 or so clones, more than 75% of them singletons. With regard to this clone: The antigen is not known.

The chain carries TRBV6-1 and TRBJ1-1; D ambiguous. This TCR was recovered from a human donor who was the organ donor for an intestinal transplant. This specimen was unstimulated CD8+ T cells sorted from spleen or lymph node cells, taken before transplant. CDR3 protein: CASSESPEVQKAFF. The CDR3 DNA reads TGTGCCAGCAGTGAATCCCCCGAGGTGCAAAAAGCTTTCTTT.